The rows below give T cell receptor beta chains drawn from one sample of a study of OX40 agonist ivuxolimab in advanced cancers. Clones were read by immunoSEQ multiplex PCR, and TCRdb kept only the in-frame ones, dropping some. Counted here are under 85,000 clones, 88% occurring once; the ten biggest clones make up under 0.6%. The sample consisted of CD4+ or CD8+ T cells sorted from blood, taken in a trial of the OX40 agonist ivuxolimab. The receptors come from an adult with an advanced solid tumor such as melanoma, head and neck, liver or kidney cancer. Both conserved end residues are part of each CDR3. D genes are given only for firm matches. Clone size is shown for a subset of rows, as once, few, many or a class of expanded clone.

V gene	clone size	D gene	J gene	CDR3 DNA	CDR3 protein
TRBV29-1	-	TRBD1	TRBJ2-7	TGCAGCGTTGACCGAGGGGGACAGGGGGCCAACGAGCAGTACTTC	CSVDRGGQGANEQYF
TRBV27	-	-	TRBJ2-2	TGTGCCAGCAGCCGCGACAAGAACACCGGGGAGCTGTTTTTT	CASSRDKNTGELFF
TRBV9	few	-	TRBJ2-1	TGTGCCAGCAGCGTAGGACCGGTGGGGGGGCGCGATGAGCAGTTCTTC	CASSVGPVGGRDEQFF
TRBV5-6	once	-	TRBJ1-1	TGTGCCAGCAGCCCGGGGAGCACTGAAGCTTTCTTT	CASSPGSTEAFF
TRBV2	-	-	TRBJ2-1	TGTGCCAGCAGTCGAGTGGATGAGCAGTTCTTC	CASSRVDEQFF
TRBV7-2	-	-	TRBJ1-5	TGTGCCAGCAGCCGGGACGCCTACAATCAGCCCCAGCATTTT	CASSRDAYNQPQHF
TRBV5-1	-	-	TRBJ2-3	TGCGCCAGCAGCTTAACGGTTGCAGATACGCAGTATTTT	CASSLTVADTQYF
TRBV6-1	-	-	TRBJ1-2	TGTGCCAGCACTCCCAGGCGGCAGCTCTATGGCTACACCTTC	CASTPRRQLYGYTF
TRBV18	-	-	TRBJ2-7	TGTGCCAGCTCACCCAGCGCACTGTACGAGCAGTACTTC	CASSPSALYEQYF
TRBV5-1	-	-	TRBJ2-3	TGCGCCAGCAGCGATGGAGATACGCAGTATTTT	CASSDGDTQYF
TRBV6-1	few	-	TRBJ1-1	TGTGCCAGCAGTGAGGGGGGAGGAACTGAAGCTTTCTTT	CASSEGGGTEAFF
TRBV5-1	-	TRBD2	TRBJ2-1	TGCGCCAGCAGCCCCGGGGGGGGCCACGCAGAAGCCAATGAGCAGTTCTTC	CASSPGGGHAEANEQFF
TRBV7-3	-	-	TRBJ2-1	TGTGCCAGCAGCTTAGCCAAAACTAGTGAGCAGTTCTTC	CASSLAKTSEQFF
TRBV28	-	-	TRBJ2-3	TGTGCCAGCAGCCAGTCAGGACCGGGGGTAGATACGCAGTATTTT	CASSQSGPGVDTQYF
TRBV27	-	-	TRBJ1-2	TGTGCCACCTTCGGCAGGAACTATGGCTACACCTTC	CATFGRNYGYTF
TRBV19	-	TRBD1	TRBJ2-3	TGTGCCAGTCGAGCCCTCGACAGGGGTTTAGATACGCAGTATTTT	CASRALDRGLDTQYF
TRBV29-1	-	-	TRBJ2-5	TGCAGCGTTGAGAGGGGTGGGGAGACCCAGTACTTC	CSVERGGETQYF
TRBV11-2	few	-	TRBJ2-7	TGTGCCAGCAGCTTAGCAGGAGCCTACTCCTACGAGCAGTACTTC	CASSLAGAYSYEQYF
TRBV5-6	-	-	TRBJ1-3	TGTGCCAGCAGCTTCTCAGGCTCTGGAAACACCATATATTTT	CASSFSGSGNTIYF
TRBV5-4	-	-	TRBJ2-3	TGTGCCAGCAGCCAGTTGGAGGGAACAGATACGCAGTATTTT	CASSQLEGTDTQYF
TRBV6-6	-	-	TRBJ2-2	TGTGCCAGCAGCCGAGACAGGAACACCGGGGAGCTGTTTTTT	CASSRDRNTGELFF
TRBV29-1	-	-	TRBJ2-1	TGCAGCGTTGAGGGCCTCGGGGGGCCTTCGAATGAGCAGTTCTTC	CSVEGLGGPSNEQFF
TRBV4-3	-	-	TRBJ1-1	TGCGCCAGCAGCCAAGTGCTGGGGCCTGACACTGAAGCTTTCTTT	CASSQVLGPDTEAFF
TRBV12-5	-	-	TRBJ1-4	TGTGCTAGTGGTTTAATTGCCGAAAAACTGTTTTTT	CASGLIAEKLFF
TRBV2	few	-	TRBJ2-3	TGTGCCAGCAGTGGAAGAGGCACAGATACGCAGTATTTT	CASSGRGTDTQYF
TRBV5-1	-	TRBD1	TRBJ1-2	TGCGCCAGCAGCGTCGGAGGGGGCGCCTATGGCTACACCTTC	CASSVGGGAYGYTF
TRBV5-4	-	-	TRBJ2-3	TGTGCCAGCAGCCCCCAGGGGGGGAACACAGATACGCAGTATTTT	CASSPQGGNTDTQYF
TRBV4-2	-	-	TRBJ2-3	TGTGCCAGCAGCCGCCACGCTCTCAGCGCGATCACAGATACGCAGTATTTT	CASSRHALSAITDTQYF
TRBV7-2	-	-	TRBJ1-5	TGTGCCAGCAGCCTAGGGCGGAACAGTTGGAGCAATCAGCCCCAGCATTTT	CASSLGRNSWSNQPQHF
TRBV2	once	-	TRBJ2-6	TGTGCCAGCAGGGGCTCTGGGGCCAACGTCCTGACTTTC	CASRGSGANVLTF
TRBV28	-	-	TRBJ2-7	TGTGCCAGCAGTTTGGAGGGGGCCTACTACGAGCAGTACTTC	CASSLEGAYYEQYF
TRBV29-1	once	TRBD1	TRBJ1-1	TGCAGCGTTGAGGACAGGGTTTTGCGCACTGAAGCTTTCTTT	CSVEDRVLRTEAFF
TRBV5-8	-	-	TRBJ1-1	TGTGCCAGCAGCCCCCTGGGAAGGCAGTCTGAAGCTTTCTTT	CASSPLGRQSEAFF
TRBV19	-	-	TRBJ2-3	TGTGCCAGTAGTACCCGATTACTAGCTATGCTGGGGACAGATACGCAGTATTTT	CASSTRLLAMLGTDTQYF
TRBV11-2	once	TRBD1	TRBJ2-7	TGTGCCAGCAGCTTAACAGGGGGCTTCTCCTACGAGCAGTACTTC	CASSLTGGFSYEQYF
TRBV9	once	-	TRBJ1-1	TGTGCCAGCAGCTCCCAGGGAGGAGCACGCGCGACTTTCTTT	CASSSQGGARATFF
TRBV5-5	-	TRBD1	TRBJ2-7	TGTGCCAGCAGCTTCGGGACAGGAGGGGGCGAGCAGTACTTC	CASSFGTGGGEQYF
TRBV18	-	-	TRBJ1-6	TGTGCCAGCTCACGACTGAATTCACCCCTCCACTTT	CASSRLNSPLHF
TRBV6-1	-	TRBD1	TRBJ2-5	TGTGCCAGCAGGGGGACAGGGGTAGAGACCCAGTACTTC	CASRGTGVETQYF
TRBV6-1	-	TRBD2	TRBJ2-7	TGTGCCAGCAGTGAACCTTCATCGGGAGGAACCGAGCAGTACTTC	CASSEPSSGGTEQYF
TRBV2	-	-	TRBJ2-3	TGTGCCAGCATGCCCAATACGCAGTATTTT	CASMPNTQYF
TRBV18	-	-	TRBJ1-6	TGTGCCAGCTCACCACCCGAAGCAGGGACCAATAATTCACCCCTCCACTTT	CASSPPEAGTNNSPLHF